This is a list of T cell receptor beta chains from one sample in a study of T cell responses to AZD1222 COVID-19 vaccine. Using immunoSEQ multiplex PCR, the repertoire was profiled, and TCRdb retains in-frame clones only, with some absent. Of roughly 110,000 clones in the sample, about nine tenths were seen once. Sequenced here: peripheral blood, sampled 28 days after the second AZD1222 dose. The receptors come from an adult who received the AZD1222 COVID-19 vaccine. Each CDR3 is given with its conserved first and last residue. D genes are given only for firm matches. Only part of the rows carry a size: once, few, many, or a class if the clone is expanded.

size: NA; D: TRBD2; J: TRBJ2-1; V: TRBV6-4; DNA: TGTGCCAGCAGTGAGTCTAGCGGGGGCCCCAATGAGCAGTTCTTC; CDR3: CASSESSGGPNEQFF
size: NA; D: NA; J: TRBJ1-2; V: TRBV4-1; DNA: TGCGCCAGCAGTCAGGGAAAGGATGGCTACACCTTC; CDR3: CASSQGKDGYTF
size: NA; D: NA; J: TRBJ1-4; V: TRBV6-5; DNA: TGTGCCAGTAAAACCGGGATAACAAATGAAAAACTGTTTTTT; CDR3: CASKTGITNEKLFF
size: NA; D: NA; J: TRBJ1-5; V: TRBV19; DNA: TGTGCCAGTAAATCGGGGGGCCAGATCAATCAGCCCCAGCATTTT; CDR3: CASKSGGQINQPQHF
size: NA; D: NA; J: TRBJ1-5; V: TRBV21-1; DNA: TGTGCCAGCAGCTCCCAGGGGGCTGTTAGCAATCAGCCCCAGCATTTT; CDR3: CASSSQGAVSNQPQHF
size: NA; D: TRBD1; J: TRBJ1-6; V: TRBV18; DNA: TGTGCCAGCTCACAGGACAGGTTCAATTCACCCCTCCACTTT; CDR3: CASSQDRFNSPLHF
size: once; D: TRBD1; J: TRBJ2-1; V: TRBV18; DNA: TGTGCCAGCTCACCGATTCAGGGGGCCGGTGAGCAGTTCTTC; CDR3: CASSPIQGAGEQFF
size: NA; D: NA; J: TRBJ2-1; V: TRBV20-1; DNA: TGCAGTGCCCAACAACGAGGTCTAGAGTTCTTC; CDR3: CSAQQRGLEFF
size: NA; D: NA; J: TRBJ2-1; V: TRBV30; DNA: TGTGCCTGGAGTGCCCAGTACAATGAGCAGTTCTTC; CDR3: CAWSAQYNEQFF
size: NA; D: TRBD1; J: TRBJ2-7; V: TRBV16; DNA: TGTGCCAGCAGCGGACAGGGTAAGGCCTACGAGCAGTACTTC; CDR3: CASSGQGKAYEQYF
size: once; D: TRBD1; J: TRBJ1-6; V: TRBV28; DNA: TGTGCCAGCAGTCTACAGGGGATACATAATTCACCCCTCCACTTT; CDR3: CASSLQGIHNSPLHF
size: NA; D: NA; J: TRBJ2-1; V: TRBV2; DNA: TGTGCCAGCAGTAAATCTTACAATGAGCAGTTCTTC; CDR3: CASSKSYNEQFF
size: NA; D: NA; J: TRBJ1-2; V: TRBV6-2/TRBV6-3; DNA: TGTGCCAGCAGTTCCCCTCGAGGGCTTGGCTACACCTTC; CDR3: CASSSPRGLGYTF
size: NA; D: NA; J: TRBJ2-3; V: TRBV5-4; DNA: TGTGCCAGCAGCTTCTGGGGGGCCAACCCTAGCACAGATACGCAGTATTTT; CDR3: CASSFWGANPSTDTQYF
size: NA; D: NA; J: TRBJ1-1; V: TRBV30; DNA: TGTGCCTGGAGTGTACGGGGTGCGAACACTGAAGCTTTCTTT; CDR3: CAWSVRGANTEAFF
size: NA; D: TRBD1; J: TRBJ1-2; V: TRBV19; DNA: TGTGCCAGTAGTAAACCCGGGACAGGGATTCAAAACTATGGCTACACCTTC; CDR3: CASSKPGTGIQNYGYTF
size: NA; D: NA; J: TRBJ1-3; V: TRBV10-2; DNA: TGCGCCAGCAGTGATTGGGGGAGCCGCCCGGGAAACACCATATATTTT; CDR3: CASSDWGSRPGNTIYF
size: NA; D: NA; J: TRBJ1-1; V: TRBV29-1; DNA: TGCAGCGGGAAGGGGTACGGTGAAGCTTTCTTT; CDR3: CSGKGYGEAFF
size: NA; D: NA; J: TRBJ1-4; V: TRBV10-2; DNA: TGCGCCAGCAGTGAGGGCGGCGGAAGGGGAAAACTGTTTTTT; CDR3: CASSEGGGRGKLFF
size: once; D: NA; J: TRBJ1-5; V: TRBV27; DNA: TGTGCCAGCAGTTCCGGGTTCAATCAGCCCCAGCATTTT; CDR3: CASSSGFNQPQHF
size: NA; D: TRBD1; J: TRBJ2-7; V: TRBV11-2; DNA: TGTGCCAGCAGCTTAGTAACAGGGGGATCCTACGAGCAGTACTTC; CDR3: CASSLVTGGSYEQYF
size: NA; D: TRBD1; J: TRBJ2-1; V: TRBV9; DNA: TGTGCCAGCAGCGTAACAGGGGGAGGATACAATGAGCAGTTCTTC; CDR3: CASSVTGGGYNEQFF
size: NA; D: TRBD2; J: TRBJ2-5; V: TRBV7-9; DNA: TGTGCCAGCAGCTTAGGTCTAGCGGGGACCGAGACCCAGTACTTC; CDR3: CASSLGLAGTETQYF
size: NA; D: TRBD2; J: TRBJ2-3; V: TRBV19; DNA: TGTGCCAGTAGCGGGGGGGCCCCAGATACGCAGTATTTT; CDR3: CASSGGAPDTQYF
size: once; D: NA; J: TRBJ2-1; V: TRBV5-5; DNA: TGTGCCAGCAGCTTAAGCCCCTACAATGAGCAGTTCTTC; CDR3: CASSLSPYNEQFF
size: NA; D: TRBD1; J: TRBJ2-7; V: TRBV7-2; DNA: TGTGCCAGCAGCCGGCGTCCAGGGGGATACGAGCAGTACTTC; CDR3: CASSRRPGGYEQYF
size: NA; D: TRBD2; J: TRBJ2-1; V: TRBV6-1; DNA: TGTGCCAGCAGTGAAGATTGGCGGGGACTAAATGAGCAGTTCTTC; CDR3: CASSEDWRGLNEQFF
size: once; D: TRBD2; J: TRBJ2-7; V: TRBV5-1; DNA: TGCGCCAGCAGCCAGGGACTAGCGGGCTACGAGCAGTACTTC; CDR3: CASSQGLAGYEQYF
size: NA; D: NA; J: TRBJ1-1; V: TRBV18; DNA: TGTGCCAGCTCACCCGACACGTCCGGGAACACTGAAGCTTTCTTT; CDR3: CASSPDTSGNTEAFF
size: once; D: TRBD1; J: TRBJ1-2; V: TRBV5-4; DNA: TGTGCCAGCAGCGAACCGGGACAGGGGAAAGAAGGCTACACCTTC; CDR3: CASSEPGQGKEGYTF
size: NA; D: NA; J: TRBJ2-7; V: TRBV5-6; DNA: TGTGCCAGCAGTTATGACTCGCTCGCCTACGAGCAGTACTTC; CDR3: CASSYDSLAYEQYF
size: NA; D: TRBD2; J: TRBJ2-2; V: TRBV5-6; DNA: TGTGCCAGCAGCTTGGTTGGGGGGGACACCGGGGAGCTGTTTTTT; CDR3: CASSLVGGDTGELFF
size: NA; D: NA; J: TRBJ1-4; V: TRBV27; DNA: TGTGCCAGCTCACAGGGAACTGGAAAACTGTTTTTT; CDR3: CASSQGTGKLFF
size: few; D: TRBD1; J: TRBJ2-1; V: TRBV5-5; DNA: TGTGCCAGCAGCGCCGGGACAGACCACTACAATGAGCAGTTCTTC; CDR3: CASSAGTDHYNEQFF
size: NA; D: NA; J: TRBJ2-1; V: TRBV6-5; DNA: TGTGCCAGCACTGTTTTGGGGAATGAGCAGTTCTTC; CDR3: CASTVLGNEQFF
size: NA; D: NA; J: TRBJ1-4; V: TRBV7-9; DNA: TGTGCCAGCAGCTCCACAAGGGCGCGCGTCGACGGAGAAAAACTGTTTTTT; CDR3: CASSSTRARVDGEKLFF
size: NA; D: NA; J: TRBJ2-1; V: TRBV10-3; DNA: TGTGCCATAATGGACGGCTACAATGAGCAGTTCTTC; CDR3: CAIMDGYNEQFF
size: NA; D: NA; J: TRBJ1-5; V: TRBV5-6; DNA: TGTGCCAGCAGCTATTTCAGGGCCTTAAATCAGCCCCAGCATTTT; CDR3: CASSYFRALNQPQHF
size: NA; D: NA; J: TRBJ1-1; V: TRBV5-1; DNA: TGCGCCAGCAGGGAATCCGGGACCCTGGGGACTGAAGCTTTCTTT; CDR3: CASRESGTLGTEAFF
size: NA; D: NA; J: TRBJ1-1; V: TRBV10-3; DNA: TGTGCCATCAGTGATAACCAGCAGAACACTGAAGCTTTCTTT; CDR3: CAISDNQQNTEAFF
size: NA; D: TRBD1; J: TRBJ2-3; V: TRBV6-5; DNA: TGTGCCAGCAAGGGGGCGGCGGTAGATACGCAGTATTTT; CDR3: CASKGAAVDTQYF
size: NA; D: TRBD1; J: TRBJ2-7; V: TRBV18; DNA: TGTGCCAGCTCAACAGGACAGGGGAGCTACGAGCAGTACTTC; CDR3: CASSTGQGSYEQYF
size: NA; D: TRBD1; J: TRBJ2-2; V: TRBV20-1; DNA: TGCAGTGCTAGTCATTCGCGGCAGGGGGTCACCGGGGAGCTGTTTTTT; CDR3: CSASHSRQGVTGELFF
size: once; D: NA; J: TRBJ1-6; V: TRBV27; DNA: TGTGCCAGCAGTCCCCTCCTAGAGCTATCGGATTCACCCCTCCACTTT; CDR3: CASSPLLELSDSPLHF
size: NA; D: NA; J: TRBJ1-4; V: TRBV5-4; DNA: TGTGCCAGCAGCCCGGACTTCGGTGAAAAACTGTTTTTT; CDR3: CASSPDFGEKLFF
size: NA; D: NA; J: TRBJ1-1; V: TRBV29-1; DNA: TGCAGCGTTGAAGATGGTTTGAACACTGAAGCTTTCTTT; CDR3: CSVEDGLNTEAFF
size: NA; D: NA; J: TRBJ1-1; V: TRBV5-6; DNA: TGTGCCAGCAGCATCCCCAGGGAGGGGGTGAACACTGAAGCTTTCTTT; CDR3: CASSIPREGVNTEAFF
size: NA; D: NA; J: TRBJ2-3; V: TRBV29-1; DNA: TGCAGCGTTGGGGGATATGGGCACCTCACAGATACGCAGTATTTT; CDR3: CSVGGYGHLTDTQYF
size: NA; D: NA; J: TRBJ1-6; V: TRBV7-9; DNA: TGTGCCAGCAGCTGGGACGGAGTGGGATCACCCCTCCACTTT; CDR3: CASSWDGVGSPLHF
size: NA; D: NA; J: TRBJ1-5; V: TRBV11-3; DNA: TGTGCCCTACAGGGTAGCAATCAGCCCCAGCATTTT; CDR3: CALQGSNQPQHF
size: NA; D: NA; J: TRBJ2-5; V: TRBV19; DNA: TGTGCCAGTAGTATAGATCTCGAGACTGGGAAAGAGACCCAGTACTTC; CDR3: CASSIDLETGKETQYF
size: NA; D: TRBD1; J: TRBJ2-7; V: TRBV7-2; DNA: TGTGCCAGCAGCTACGGACAGGGACGGGGCTACGAGCAGTACTTC; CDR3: CASSYGQGRGYEQYF
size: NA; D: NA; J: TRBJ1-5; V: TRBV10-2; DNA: TGCGCCAGCAACGGTAACCCCGTTAGCAATCAGCCCCAGCATTTT; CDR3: CASNGNPVSNQPQHF
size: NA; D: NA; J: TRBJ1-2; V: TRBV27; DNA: TGTGCCAGCAGTTTATATCAGGCTTTTAGTTCGGGCTACACCTTC; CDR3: CASSLYQAFSSGYTF
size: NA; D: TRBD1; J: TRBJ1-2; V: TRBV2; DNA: TGTGCCAGCTTGGACAGGGGCTATGGCTACACCTTC; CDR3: CASLDRGYGYTF
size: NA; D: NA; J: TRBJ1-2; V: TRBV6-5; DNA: TGTGCCAGCAGTTACTCGAGGTGGGGCAACTATGGCTACACCTTC; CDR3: CASSYSRWGNYGYTF